The 9 T cell receptor delta chains given below trace back to one sample, sequenced in a study of γδ T cells in repeated Plasmodium falciparum infection. Gammadelta T cells were flow-sorted from PBMC into Vgamma9/Vdelta2+ and Vdelta2-negative populations for bulk analysis. TCRdb reanalysed the multiplex PCR reads with CATT. The sample comprises around 46,000 delta-chain clones, around 1.6% of which are singletons, and over 7% rests with the top ten. The sample comprised gamma-delta T cells from blood. The receptor source for this set is a pool of human donors (malaria-infected and uninfected, not separated).

This clone was found a few times. This likely reflects a read error, since a far larger clone is one base away. The same CDR3 also results from other DNA sequences found in this sample. V gene TRDV2 combines with J gene TRDJ3, with 11 bases identical to TRDD3. The J gene was not available in TCRdb and was assigned here by matching the DNA to germline segments. This CDR3 region has 21 residues. The germline V gene encodes CDR1 GEAIGNYY and CDR2 EKD. The DNA of the CDR3 is TGTGCCTGTGACACGGCCCTGTTGATTGGGGGATACGCCTGGGACACACGACAGATGTTTTTC. This codes for CACDTALLIGGYAWDTRQMFF.

Ten or more counts support this clone. This is likely an artifact of a read error, given a far larger clone one base away. Other DNA variants within this sample encode the same CDR3. The chain links TRDV1 to TRDJ1, with TRDD3 identical over 13 bases. The CDR3 is made up of 20 amino acids. Germline V gene lookup returns CDR1 TSWWSYY and CDR2 QGS. V shed 2 bases and J 3 bases; nucleotides not matched to a gene: 15. The CDR3 nucleotides are TGTGCTCTTGGGGAAGTCACCCTTCTGTACTGGGGGATACGCCCCGATAAACTCATCTTT. Its protein is CALGEVTLLYWGIRPDKLIF.

This clone was seen a handful of times. For this DNA, TCRdb reports the protein of a much larger clone, which diverges at residue 11, most likely from a read error; the protein presented here is translated directly from the DNA. The chain joins TRDV2 to TRDJ1; no clear D gene. This CDR3 is built from 14 residues. Germline V gene lookup returns CDR1 GEAIGNYY and CDR2 EKD. The V end was cut by 5 bases, the J end by 10 bases, with 22 bases between. The CDR3 nucleotides are TGTGCCTGTGTCCCAGGTACTGAGGCCCTAAGACTCATCTTT. It codes for CACVPGTEALRLIF.

This clone was counted many times. The protein TCRdb gives is from a much larger clone and does not agree with this DNA's translation at residue 17, likely a read error; the protein shown here comes from the DNA. The chain has TRDV1 and TRDJ1; 8 nucleotides line up with TRDD3. Germline CDR1 and CDR2: TSWWSYY and QGS. The CDR3 consists of 18 residues. This CDR3 reads CALGETKGYVLDTDKLTF. The DNA of the CDR3 is TGTGCTCTTGGGGAAACAAAGGGATACGTTCTTGACACCGATAAACTCACCTTT.

This clone was picked up many times. This sequence is one base from a far larger clone and is likely a read error. Other DNA sequences of this sample code for an identical CDR3. The rearrangement uses TRDV2 and TRDJ3; D gene ambiguous. The CDR3 consists of 15 residues. The V gene's germline CDR1 is GEAIGNYY and CDR2 EKD. This CDR3 is CACDTVGTDTRQMFF. In nucleotides, the CDR3 is TGTGCTTGTGACACCGTCGGGACGGACACCCGACAGATGTTTTTC.

Notes on this clone: The protein in TCRdb stems from a much larger clone and differs at residue 10 from this DNA's translation, likely a read error; here the protein is translated from the DNA. This chain connects TRDV1 to TRDJ1; weak D call: TRDD3 (5 bases). The J gene is absent in TCRdb and was assigned here via DNA matching to germline. Germline lookup yields CDR1 TSWWSYY and CDR2 QGS. The CDR3 is 15 amino acids. V dropped 1 base and J dropped 3 bases, with 12 bases sitting between them. This CDR3 is CALGEPNGDADKLIF. CDR3 coding DNA: TGTGCTCTTGGGGAACCCAACGGGGACGCCGATAAACTCATCTTT.

About this clone itself: TCRdb records a much larger clone's protein for this DNA, with a difference at residue 10 that likely arises from a read error; the protein given is the translation of the DNA. The chain is built from TRDV2 and TRDJ1; TRDD3 matches at 10 bases. Germline V gives CDR1 GEAIGNYY, CDR2 EKD. The CDR3 is 21 amino acids. Trimming at V came to 0 bases and at J to 0 bases, leaving 18 bases not matched to a gene. This chain's CDR3 is CACDTVTGGCAERKDTDKLIF. CDR3 coding DNA: TGTGCCTGTGACACCGTTACTGGGGGATGCGCCGAGCGGAAGGACACCGATAAACTCATCTTT.

A remark on this clone: A far larger clone is one nucleotide away, so this likely arose from a read error. The sample has other DNA sequences that encode this CDR3 too. The chain carries TRDV1 and TRDJ1, with D possibly TRDD3 on 5 matching bases. In the absence of a J gene in TCRdb, the DNA was matched to germline to assign it here. Germline CDR1 reads TSWWSYY; CDR2 reads QGS. With 5 bases removed from V and 0 bases from J, the gap between germline ends came to 25 bases. This CDR3 contains 19 residues. DNA for the CDR3: TGTGCTCTTGGGCACACTTCAAGCTGGGTGGTTCTGTACACCGATAAACTCATCTTT. This codes for CALGHTSSWVVLYTDKLIF.

For this clone: A far larger clone is only one base removed, so a read error is likely. Other DNA variants within this sample encode the same CDR3. There is no J gene call, but TRDV1 is given as the V gene. This CDR3 contains 10 residues. CDR1 is TSWWSYY, CDR2 QGS, per germline. The CDR3: CALGELRLTF. As DNA, the CDR3 is TGTGCTCTTGGGGAACTAAGGCTGACCTTC.